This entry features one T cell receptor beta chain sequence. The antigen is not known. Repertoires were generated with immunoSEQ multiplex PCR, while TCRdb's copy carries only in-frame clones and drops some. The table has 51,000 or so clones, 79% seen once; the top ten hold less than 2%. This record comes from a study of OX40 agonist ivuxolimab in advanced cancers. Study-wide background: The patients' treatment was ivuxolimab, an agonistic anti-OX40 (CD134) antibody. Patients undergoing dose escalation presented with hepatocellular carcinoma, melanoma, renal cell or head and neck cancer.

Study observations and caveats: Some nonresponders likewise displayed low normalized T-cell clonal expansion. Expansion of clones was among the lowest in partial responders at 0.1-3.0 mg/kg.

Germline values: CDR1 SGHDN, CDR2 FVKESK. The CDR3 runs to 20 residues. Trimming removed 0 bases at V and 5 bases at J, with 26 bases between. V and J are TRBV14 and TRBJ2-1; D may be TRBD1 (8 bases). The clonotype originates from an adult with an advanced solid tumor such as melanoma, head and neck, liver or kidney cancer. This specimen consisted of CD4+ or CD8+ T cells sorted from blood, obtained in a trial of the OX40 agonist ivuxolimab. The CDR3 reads CASSQEGQGKGGSVHNEQFF. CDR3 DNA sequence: TGTGCCAGCAGCCAAGAAGGACAGGGTAAGGGCGGGAGTGTCCACAATGAGCAGTTCTTC.